The TCR beta chain under discussion was sequenced for a study of post-analysis software for immune sequencing data. As for the study in general: Patients with relapsing-remitting, secondary progressive and progressive-relapsing multiple sclerosis courses were all represented.

On this clonotype: Antigen unknown.

Overall study results and limits: Compared with controls, patients showed significantly lower normalized Chao1 diversity. About five TRBV segments were more frequent in patients than controls; TRBV5-6, TRBV5-1 and TRBV20-1 belonged to this group.

Carried by the TCR beta cDNA libraries were unique molecular identifiers. The yield from around 1 to 10 million T cells was 500,000 or so cDNA molecules in total. TCRdb re-called the PCR reads with MiXCR, one entry per CDR3 protein. Here the sample spans fewer than 700,000 distinct CDR3 sequences, 44% being singletons. The length of the CDR3 is 14 residues. V lost 6 bases and J 2 bases, leaving 13 bases between the germline ends. The genes are TRBV12-3 or TRBV12-4 and TRBJ1-2; maybe TRBD1 (5 bases). The sequenced sample was blood. The source of this sequence is a girl aged 5 to 17 with multiple sclerosis. CDR3 DNA sequence: TGTGCCAGCAGGGGGCAGGACCTAAACTATGGCTACACCTTC. Its protein is CASRGQDLNYGYTF.